This T cell receptor beta chain appears in the sequencing data of a study of T cell responses to AZD1222 COVID-19 vaccine. Repertoires were generated with immunoSEQ multiplex PCR, while TCRdb's copy carries only in-frame clones and drops some. The sample contains some 200,000 clones, roughly 91% of which appear only once. Deletions cut 5 bases from V and 0 bases from J, with 11 bases between. CDR1 MDHEN and CDR2 SYDVKM come from the germline V gene. The CDR3 spans 15 residues. The sequenced sample was peripheral blood, obtained on day 0 of AZD1222 vaccination. The chain joins TRBV28 to TRBJ1-3, with D unresolved. This receptor was identified in an adult in good health. CDR3 loop: CASSPINNSGNTIYF. The CDR3 DNA is TGTGCCAGCAGTCCAATAAATAACTCTGGAAACACCATATATTTT.